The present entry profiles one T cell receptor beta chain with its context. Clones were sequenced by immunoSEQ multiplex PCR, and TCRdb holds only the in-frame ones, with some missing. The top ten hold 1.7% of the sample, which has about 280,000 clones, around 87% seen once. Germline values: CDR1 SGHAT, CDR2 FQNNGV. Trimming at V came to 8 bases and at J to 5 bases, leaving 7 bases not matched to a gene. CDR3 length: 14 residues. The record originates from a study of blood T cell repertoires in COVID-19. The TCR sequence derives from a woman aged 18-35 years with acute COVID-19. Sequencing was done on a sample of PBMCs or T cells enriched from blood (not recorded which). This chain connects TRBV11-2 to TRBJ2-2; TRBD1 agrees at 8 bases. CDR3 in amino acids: CASPRQGFTGELFF. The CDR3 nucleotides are TGTGCCAGCCCCCGACAGGGGTTTACCGGGGAGCTGTTTTTT.